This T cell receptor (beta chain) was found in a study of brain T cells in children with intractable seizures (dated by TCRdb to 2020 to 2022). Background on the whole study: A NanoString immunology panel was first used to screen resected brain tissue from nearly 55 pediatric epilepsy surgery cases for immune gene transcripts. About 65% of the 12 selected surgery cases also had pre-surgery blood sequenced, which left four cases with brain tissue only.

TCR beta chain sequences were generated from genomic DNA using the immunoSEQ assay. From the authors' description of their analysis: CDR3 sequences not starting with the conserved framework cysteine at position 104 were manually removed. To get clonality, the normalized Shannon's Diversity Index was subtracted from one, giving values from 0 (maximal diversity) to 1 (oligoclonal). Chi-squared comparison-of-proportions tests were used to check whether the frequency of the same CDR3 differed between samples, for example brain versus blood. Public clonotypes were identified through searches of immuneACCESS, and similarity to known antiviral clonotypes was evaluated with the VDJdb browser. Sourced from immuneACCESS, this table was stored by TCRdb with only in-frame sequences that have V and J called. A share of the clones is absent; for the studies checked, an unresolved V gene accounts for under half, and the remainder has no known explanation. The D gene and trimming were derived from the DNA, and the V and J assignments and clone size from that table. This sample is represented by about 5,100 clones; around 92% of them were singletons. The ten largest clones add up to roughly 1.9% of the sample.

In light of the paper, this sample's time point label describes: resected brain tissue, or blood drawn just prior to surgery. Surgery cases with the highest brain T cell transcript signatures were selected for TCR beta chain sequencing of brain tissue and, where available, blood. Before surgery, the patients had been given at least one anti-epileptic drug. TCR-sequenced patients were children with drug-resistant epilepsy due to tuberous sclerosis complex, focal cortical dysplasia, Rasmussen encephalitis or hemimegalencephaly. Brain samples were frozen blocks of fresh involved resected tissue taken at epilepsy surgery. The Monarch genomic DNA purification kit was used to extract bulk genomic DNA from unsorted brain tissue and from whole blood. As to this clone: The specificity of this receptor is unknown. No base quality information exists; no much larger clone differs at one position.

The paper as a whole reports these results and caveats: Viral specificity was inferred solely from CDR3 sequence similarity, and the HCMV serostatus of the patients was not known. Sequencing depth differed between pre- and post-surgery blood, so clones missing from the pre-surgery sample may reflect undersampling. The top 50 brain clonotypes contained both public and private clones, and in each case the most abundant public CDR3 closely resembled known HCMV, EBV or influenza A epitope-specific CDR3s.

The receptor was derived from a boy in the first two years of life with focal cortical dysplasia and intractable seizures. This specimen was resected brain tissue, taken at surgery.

The encoded CDR3 is CASSFSWTAYGYTF. The DNA sequence is given as TGTGCCAGCAGTTTCTCTTGGACAGCTTATGGCTACACCTTC. This receptor chain uses TRBV27 and TRBJ1-2; the D gene is perhaps TRBD1, on 6 matching bases. There are 14 amino acids in the CDR3, from cysteine to phenylalanine inclusive. Solely the CDR3 DNA is kept, with 42 bases framed from the first base. The germline V gene (reference sequence) sets CDR1 to MNHEY and CDR2 to SMNVEV. Between the V and J ends, shortened by 3 bases and 5 bases respectively, the junction contains 13 bases.